This TCR beta chain was observed in a study of T-cell memory formation after mild COVID-19. As for the study in general: Largely donor-specific sequence clusters came from two donors.

A 5'RACE reaction primed in the constant segment made cDNA libraries of TCR alpha and TCR beta, and these carried sample barcodes and UMIs. One entry per CDR3 protein results from TCRdb running MiXCR on the 5' RACE reads. The table has about 190,000 distinct CDR3 sequences, about 27% seen once. Deletions cut 5 bases from V and 0 bases from J, with 7 bases between. Germline loops: CDR1 SEHNR, CDR2 FQNEAQ (reference sequence). The CDR3 extends over 14 amino acids. This clonotype was sampled from an adult woman who had mild COVID-19 (a few samples of this study predate the infection). Cell type and time point are not known. The V and J genes are TRBV7-9 and TRBJ2-2, with D uncertain. Sequencing used PBMCs or a T cell subset sorted from them (not recorded which). The CDR3 is CASSRNANTGELFF. The CDR3 nucleotides are TGTGCCAGCAGCAGAAATGCGAACACCGGGGAGCTGTTTTTT. The variable domain in full, completed from reference TRBV7-9 and TRBJ2-2, reads DTGVSQNPRHKITKRGQNVTFRCDPISEHNRLYWYRQTLGQGPEFLTYFQNEAQLEKSRLLSDRFSAERPKGSFSTLEIQRTEQGDSAMYLCASSRNANTGELFFGEGSRLTVL.